This T cell receptor beta chain was documented in a study of blood T cell repertoires in COVID-19. Study summary: COVID-19 samples, acute and convalescent, were from the United States, Italy and Spain.

Profiling relied on immunoSEQ multiplex PCR, and the TCRdb table lists in-frame clones only, not all of them. The table includes fewer than 100,000 clones, approximately 86% detected once. This CDR3 has 14 residues. The germline CDR1 and CDR2 sequences are LNHDA and SQIVND (reference sequence). With 1 base removed from V and 2 bases from J, the gap between germline ends came to 8 bases. This sequence was found in a man aged 60 to 75 with acute or convalescent COVID-19. Sequenced sample: peripheral blood. V and J are TRBV19 and TRBJ1-1, with D hard to call. CDR3 amino acids: CASSIVGLNTEAFF. Here the CDR3 DNA reads TGTGCCAGTAGTATAGTTGGCCTTAACACTGAAGCTTTCTTT.